This T cell receptor beta chain appears in the sequencing data of a study of control samples from healthy donors and cancer patients. Libraries were prepared by immunoSEQ multiplex PCR; TCRdb keeps only in-frame clonotypes and omits some of them. The sample shows over 85,000 clones, 70% to 85% of them seen only once. Germline lookup yields CDR1 SGHAT and CDR2 FQNNGV. The V gene lost 4 bases and the J gene lost 1 base, with 11 bases spanning the gap. The CDR3 runs to 15 residues. The TCR sequence derives from a man aged 70 or older with lung cancer. What was sequenced was PBMCs. The chain carries TRBV11-2 and TRBJ2-1, with D perhaps TRBD1 (6 bases). CDR3 nucleotides: TGTGCCAGCAGCTCTCGGACAGCTTCCTACAATGAGCAGTTCTTC. Translated, it gives CASSSRTASYNEQFF.